This record looks at one T cell receptor beta chain sequence and its context. This clonotype was observed at least ten times. Its antigen target is currently unknown. Nothing much larger sits one base from this clone, and base qualities are not available. This sample is drawn from a study of T-cell memory formation after mild COVID-19 listed by TCRdb under 2021. About the investigation overall: TCR sequence clusters from the two donors were found to be largely donor specific. In two donors, T-cell clones that expanded and contracted after mild COVID-19 were followed by sequencing TCRalpha and TCRbeta repertoires longitudinally. The cohort was made up of two young adult volunteers, one female and one male, who were previously healthy.

What the research found in general, with its limitations: SARS-CoV-2 specificity was not confirmed for the second-wave clones peaking on day 37. Some responding clones were detected in pre-infection memory, suggesting pre-existing cross-reactive memory T cells joined the SARS-CoV-2 response. The study covered only a couple of mild cases, and larger cohorts including severe cases with pre-infection samples were considered necessary. Contracting CD4+ clones turned up mainly in the CM and EM memory subsets, whereas EMRA was where CD8+ clones were enriched. Balanced CD4/CD8 phenotypes were observed for clones contracting from day 15 to 85, whereas a bias towards CD4+ was observed for a second wave of clones expanding from day 15 to 37.

From cysteine to phenylalanine, the CDR3 is 15 amino acids long. CDR3 DNA is the only sequence kept; it has 45 bases, read in frame from the first base. At the junction V is shortened by 0 bases and J by 3 bases, with 14 bases in between. The germline V gene (reference sequence) provides CDR1 DFQATT and CDR2 SNEGSKA. TCRdb shows the sequencer as Illumina NovaSeq 6000. TCRalpha and TCRbeta cDNA libraries were constructed by 5'RACE with constant-segment primers, with sample barcodes and unique molecular identifiers being introduced. RNA was extracted from every sample with Trizol reagent. Libraries were amplified in two PCR steps, with a second sample barcode and Illumina TruSeq adapters added in the second step. Sequencing of the libraries was done on an Illumina NovaSeq, producing 2 x 150 bp paired-end reads. The authors processed their data as follows. Reads were demultiplexed and collapsed into UMI-guided consensus sequences with migec v1.2.7. Using mixcr v2.1.11, UMI consensuses were aligned to TRA and TRB V and J templates and then assembled into clonotypes. Expanded or contracted clonotypes were those called significant by both edgeR and NoisET, with noise models trained on biological replicates. For edgeR calls, the thresholds were a false discovery rate-adjusted p below 0.01 and a log2 fold-change of 1. As an exploratory analysis of dynamics, max-normalized trajectories of the 1000 most abundant clonotypes were examined by PCA with hierarchical clustering. The CD4 or CD8 phenotype of responding clones was assigned using the separately sequenced CD4+ and CD8+ repertoires. The public reads were reprocessed in TCRdb via fastp at Q25 and MiXCR, keeping in-frame beta chains. Here each entry gathers all rows of one CDR3 protein and keeps the most common genes and DNA. The V and J calls come from TCRdb's annotation, not from the publication. The sample yields 300,000 to 400,000 distinct CDR3 sequences; around a fifth were counted once. The ten most abundant clones make up roughly an eighth of the sample.

PBMCs were isolated by Ficoll-Paque density gradient centrifugation. The sequenced sample consisted of PBMCs or a T cell subset sorted from them (not recorded which). This TCR was recovered from an adult woman who had mild COVID-19 (a few samples of this study predate the infection). The sample titles of this study are shuffled in the database, so cell type and time point are left out; the donor was told from shared clones. Rearrangement joined TRBV20-1 to TRBJ1-2; the D segment could be TRBD1, given 5 matching bases. The nucleotide sequence is TGCAGTGCTAGAGATGGGGGGAGACTTCACTATGGCTACACCTTC. Its protein is CSARDGGRLHYGYTF.